This T cell receptor beta chain is drawn from a study of human T cells and chemical hapten exposure. Study details: Skin of the upper inner arm, about 2 cm by about 2 cm, received 2% DPC for sensitization. While the approximately 25-week study was under way, patients received diphenylcyclopropenone on the scalp every week. DPC 0.01% went on the upper back by patch test, with reading at 6 days.

Germline values: CDR1 GTSNPN, CDR2 SVGIG (reference sequence). The CDR3 has 12 residues. The V end was cut by 2 bases, the J end by 9 bases, with 13 bases between. This clonotype was found many times. Time point here: patch test 2, 6 weeks after DPC sensitization. Described treatment: therapeutic diphenylcyclopropenone sensitization with weekly scalp DPC. TCRdb reprocessed the RACE reads with MiXCR, giving one entry per CDR3 protein. The repertoire has approximately 110,000 distinct CDR3 sequences, 9% to 9.5% of them found once; the top ten carry 2.5% to 3.5%. This sequence originates from a woman aged 40 to 49 with alopecia areata. Some clones in this sample may be carry-over from other donors' samples. V gene TRBV30 combines with J gene TRBJ1-1, with no clear D. Here the sequenced sample was whole blood, taken in connection with sensitization to the hapten diphenylcyclopropenone (DPC). Here the CDR3 DNA reads TGTGCCTGGAGTCCAGGACTTCACCAAGCTTTCTTT. As protein: CAWSPGLHQAFF.